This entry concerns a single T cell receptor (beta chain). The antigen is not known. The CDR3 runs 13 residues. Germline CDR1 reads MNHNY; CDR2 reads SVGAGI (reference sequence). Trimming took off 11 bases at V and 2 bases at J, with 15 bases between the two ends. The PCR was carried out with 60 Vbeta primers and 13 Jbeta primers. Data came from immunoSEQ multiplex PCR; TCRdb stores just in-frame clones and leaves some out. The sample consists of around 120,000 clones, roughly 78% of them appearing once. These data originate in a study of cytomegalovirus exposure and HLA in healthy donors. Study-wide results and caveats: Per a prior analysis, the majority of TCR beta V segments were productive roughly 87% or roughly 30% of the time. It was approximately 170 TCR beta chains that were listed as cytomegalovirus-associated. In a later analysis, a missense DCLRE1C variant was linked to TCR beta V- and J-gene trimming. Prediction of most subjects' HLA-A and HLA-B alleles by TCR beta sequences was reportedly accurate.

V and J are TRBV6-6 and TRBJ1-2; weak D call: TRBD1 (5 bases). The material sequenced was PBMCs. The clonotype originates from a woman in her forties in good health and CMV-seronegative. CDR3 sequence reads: CAAQGNSNYGYTF. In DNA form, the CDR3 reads TGTGCCGCCCAGGGAAACTCCAACTATGGCTACACCTTC.